Each of the 28 T cell receptor beta chains below was sequenced from the same sample in a study of blood T cell repertoires in COVID-19. Generated by immunoSEQ multiplex PCR, the TCRdb table keeps only in-frame clones and is missing some. The table lists about 80,000 clones, around 79% of them singletons, with 9.5% to 15% in the top ten. Source material: peripheral blood. The receptor set was obtained from an older man with acute or convalescent COVID-19.

Here the CDR3 reads CASSQQGANYGYTF. CDR3 nucleotide sequence: TGTGCCAGCAGTCAACAAGGGGCGAACTATGGCTACACCTTC. The rearrangement joins TRBV6-2 or TRBV6-3 to TRBJ1-2, with D possibly being TRBD1 (5 bases). The CDR3 consists of 14 residues. V was cut by 5 bases and J by 2 bases, with 12 bases left in between. The germline V gene has CDR1 MNHEY and CDR2 SVGEGT.

This sequence joins TRBV12-3 or TRBV12-4 and TRBJ1-2, with 7 bases lining up with TRBD1. The CDR3 contains 13 residues. V lost 3 bases and J lost 6; bases outside the gene matches: 4. In DNA, the CDR3 is TGTGCCAGCAGTTTGGGACAGAGGAATGGCTACACCTTC. Its protein is CASSLGQRNGYTF.

The chain carries TRBV6-5 and TRBJ1-3; possibly TRBD1 for D (6 bases). The V and J ends lost 4 bases and 2 bases respectively, with 12 bases between them. Germline V lookup: CDR1 MNHEY, CDR2 SVGAGI. CDR3 length: 15 amino acids. In DNA form, the CDR3 reads TGTGCCAGCAGTTCGACAGGAAGAACTGGAAACACCATATATTTT. Protein product: CASSSTGRTGNTIYF.

This clone showed up just once. The genes are TRBV10-3 and TRBJ1-1, with D possibly matching TRBD1 (6 bases). The V gene lost 6 bases and the J gene lost 0 bases, with 11 bases spanning the gap. Germline assignment: CDR1 ENHRY and CDR2 SYGVKD. The CDR3 consists of 14 residues. The CDR3, as DNA: TGTGCCATCAGGGGGGCGACAGTGAACACTGAAGCTTTCTTT. Amino acids: CAIRGATVNTEAFF.

The chain couples TRBV12-2 to TRBJ2-3; no check of the table's D call, TRBD2, against the DNA was made. TRBV12-2 is annotated as a pseudogene. This CDR3 has 17 residues. The CDR3 is CASRPFTSLPGKDTQYF. Written as DNA, the CDR3 is TGTGCAAGTCGCCCCTTTACCTCCCTCCCGGGAAAAGATACGCAGTATTTT.

The chain uses TRBV19 and TRBJ2-7; TRBD1 matches 7 bases. Germline V lookup: CDR1 LNHDA, CDR2 SQIVND (reference sequence). This CDR3 is built from 16 residues. With V trimmed by 0 bases and J by 2 bases, 7 bases remained unmatched. CDR3 amino acids: CASSIDFRDRTYEQYF. The CDR3, as DNA: TGTGCCAGTAGTATAGATTTCCGGGACAGAACCTACGAGCAGTACTTC.

The V call is TRBV19, the J call TRBJ1-2; unclear D gene. This CDR3 contains 12 residues. Between the trimmed V and J ends, which lost 5 bases and 2 bases, there was a span of 6 bases. In germline, CDR1 is LNHDA, CDR2 SQIVND (reference sequence). The CDR3 bases are TGTGCCAGTAGTTCTCAGAACTATGGCTACACCTTC. Amino acids: CASSSQNYGYTF.

This clone appeared a single time. The chain is built from TRBV5-8 and TRBJ2-3, with D perhaps TRBD1 (6 bases). The V gene's germline CDR1 is SGHTS and CDR2 YDEGEE. The CDR3 covers 13 residues. Deletions cut 6 bases from V and 4 bases from J, with 12 bases between. DNA of the CDR3: TGTGCCAGCACGAGGGGGAGTCCAGATACGCAGTATTTT. It is translated as CASTRGSPDTQYF.

The chain carries TRBV18 and TRBJ1-2; possibly TRBD1 for D (6 bases). Germline loops: CDR1 KGHSH, CDR2 LQKENI. CDR3 length equals 11 residues. V lost 5 bases, J lost 7 bases, and 8 bases lay in between. CDR3 in amino acids: CASSGTSGYTF. Here the CDR3 DNA reads TGTGCCAGCTCAGGGACATCTGGCTACACCTTC.

The chain couples TRBV19 to TRBJ2-1, with TRBD2 matching 14 bases. V was clipped by 7 bases and J by 6 bases; unmatched bases: 5. Germline-derived CDR1 and CDR2 are LNHDA and SQIVND (reference sequence). The CDR3 consists of 15 residues. The CDR3 region is CASKGLAGASNEQFF. DNA for the CDR3: TGTGCCAGTAAGGGACTAGCGGGGGCTTCCAATGAGCAGTTCTTC.

The chain joins TRBV19 to TRBJ2-2, with D possibly matching TRBD1 (6 bases). The V end was cut by 2 bases, the J end by 1 base, with 14 bases between. This CDR3 has 17 residues. Germline lookup yields CDR1 LNHDA and CDR2 SQIVND (reference sequence). The DNA of the CDR3 is TGTGCCAGTAGTATAAGGGGCAGGGGAGTGAACACCGGGGAGCTGTTTTTT. It yields the protein CASSIRGRGVNTGELFF.

V and J are TRBV21-1 and TRBJ2-7; the DNA was not used to check the table's D call, TRBD2. TRBV21-1 has pseudogene status. CDR3 size: 12 residues. The CDR3 region is CASQEGLYEQYF. The CDR3 bases are TGTGCCAGCCAAGAGGGACTTTACGAGCAGTACTTC.

The rearrangement joins TRBV29-1 to TRBJ1-4, with D hard to call. V lost 5 bases, J lost 2 bases, and 12 bases lay in between. Germline lookup yields CDR1 SQVTM and CDR2 ANQGSEA. The CDR3 spans 14 residues. CDR3 nucleotide sequence: TGCAGCGTTACCACTGGGCCTACTAATGAAAAACTGTTTTTT. Protein: CSVTTGPTNEKLFF.

V is TRBV7-8 and J is TRBJ1-1, with TRBD1 as a possible D gene (5 bases). The CDR3 sequence is 12 residues long. The ends were cut back, 0 bases at V and 11 bases at J, with 10 bases in the middle. Germline CDR1 SGHVS, CDR2 FQNEAQ. The CDR3 region is CASSLAGQNAFF. CDR3 nucleotide sequence: TGTGCCAGCAGCTTAGCCGGACAAAACGCTTTCTTT. The full variable domain, its missing parts supplied by reference TRBV7-8 and TRBJ1-1, is GAGVSQSPRYKVAKRGQDVALRCDPISGHVSLFWYQQALGQGPEFLTYFQNEAQLDKSGLPSDRFFAERPEGSVSTLKIQRTQQEDSAVYLCASSLAGQNAFFGQGTRLTVV.

This sequence joins TRBV12-3 or TRBV12-4 and TRBJ1-1; D is undetermined. CDR3 length: 13 amino acids. V gave up 2 bases and J gave up 1 base, with 5 bases separating them. DNA of the CDR3: TGTGCCAGCAGTTTAATGAGGAACACTGAAGCTTTCTTT. This sequence encodes CASSLMRNTEAFF.

The gene calls are TRBV25-1 and TRBJ1-4; 9 nucleotides agree with TRBD1. The length of the CDR3 is 16 residues. Trimming cost V 5 bases and J 5 bases; bases outside gene matches: 9. Germline CDR1 reads MGHDK; CDR2 reads SYGVNS. For the CDR3, the DNA is TGTGCCAGCAGTCCACACTCCGGGACAGGGAATGAAAAACTGTTTTTT. Its translation is CASSPHSGTGNEKLFF.

The V and J genes are TRBV29-1 and TRBJ1-2; no definite D call. The CDR3 runs to 13 residues. The V gene lost 6 bases and the J gene lost 0 bases, with 11 bases spanning the gap. Germline V gene data show CDR1 as SQVTM and CDR2 as ANQGSEA. The DNA of the CDR3 is TGCAGCGTGGAGGCTGGTACTAACTATGGCTACACCTTC. It specifies CSVEAGTNYGYTF.

The J gene is TRBJ2-2, the V gene TRBV24-1, with TRBD2 as a possible D gene (5 bases). The CDR3 totals 14 residues. The germline gives CDR1 KGHDR, CDR2 SFDVKD. Trimming removed 3 bases from V and 8 bases from J, with 12 bases in between. The CDR3 DNA reads TGTGCCACCAGTGATCCCGTCCGCGGGGGGGAGCTGTTTTTT. Its protein product is CATSDPVRGGELFF.

This chain connects TRBV5-4 to TRBJ2-2, with a possible D match to TRBD1 (6 bases). The CDR3 spans 15 residues. V lost 5 bases to trimming and J lost 0 bases, with 11 bases between them. CDR1 SGHNT and CDR2 YYREEE come from the germline V gene (reference sequence). The CDR3: CASREQGANTGELFF. The CDR3 DNA reads TGTGCCAGCAGAGAACAGGGTGCGAACACCGGGGAGCTGTTTTTT.

This clone came up once. This sequence joins TRBV19 and TRBJ1-1, with 7 nucleotides matching TRBD1. There are 17 residues in the CDR3. Germline V gives CDR1 LNHDA, CDR2 SQIVND (reference sequence). With V trimmed by 5 bases and J by 2 bases, 14 bases remained unmatched. The CDR3 DNA is TGTGCCAGTAGTTCCCCAGGGGGGACACGGCTCAACACTGAAGCTTTCTTT. Residues: CASSSPGGTRLNTEAFF.

The J gene is TRBJ2-5, the V gene TRBV7-8; the match to TRBD2 covers 13 bases. The V gene's germline CDR1 is SGHVS and CDR2 FQNEAQ. V lost 4 bases and J lost 3; bases outside the gene matches: 5. This CDR3 has 16 residues. The DNA of the CDR3 is TGTGCCAGCAGCTCCGGACTAGCGGGGGTAGAAGAGACCCAGTACTTC. Protein product: CASSSGLAGVEETQYF. The full variable domain, in which reference TRBV7-8 and TRBJ2-5 provide the parts outside the CDR3, is GAGVSQSPRYKVAKRGQDVALRCDPISGHVSLFWYQQALGQGPEFLTYFQNEAQLDKSGLPSDRFFAERPEGSVSTLKIQRTQQEDSAVYLCASSSGLAGVEETQYFGPGTRLLVL.

DNA of the CDR3: TGTGCCAGCAGTTTAACGGTGTACACTGAAGCTTTCTTT. Its protein product is CASSLTVYTEAFF. The chain combines TRBV12-3 or TRBV12-4 with TRBJ1-1; D unclear. V was clipped by 2 bases and J by 3 bases, with 7 bases between them. CDR3 length: 13 residues.

This clone was observed a handful of times. V and J are TRBV5-6 and TRBJ2-5, with 13 bases lining up with TRBD2. Germline V lookup: CDR1 SGHDT, CDR2 YYEEEE. V was pared by 4 bases and J by 0 bases, with 3 bases of the junction left unmatched. The CDR3 runs to 16 residues. Here the CDR3 reads CASSLGLAGHQETQYF. The CDR3 DNA reads TGTGCCAGCAGCCTGGGACTAGCGGGGCACCAAGAGACCCAGTACTTC.

This chain uses TRBV12-5 with TRBJ2-7; D unresolved. CDR3 length: 13 residues. Germline values: CDR1 LGHNT, CDR2 FRNRAP. Trimming shortened V by 7 bases and J by 5 bases, and 15 bases separated the two germline ends. The CDR3, as DNA: TGTGCTAGTGCAATGACAAGGTTGGACGAGCAGTACTTC. This gives the protein CASAMTRLDEQYF.

This CDR3 reads CASSSVFDTEAFF. The CDR3 nucleotides are TGTGCCAGCAGCTCGGTATTCGACACTGAAGCTTTCTTT. The V and J genes are TRBV5-4 and TRBJ1-1; D is unresolved. CDR3 size: 13 residues. V lost 3 bases to trimming and J lost 3 bases, with 9 bases between them. Germline V gene data show CDR1 as SGHNT and CDR2 as YYREEE (reference sequence). The variable domain in full, completed from reference TRBV5-4 and TRBJ1-1, reads ETGVTQSPTHLIKTRGQQVTLRCSSQSGHNTVSWYQQALGQGPQFIFQYYREEENGRGNFPPRFSGLQFPNYSSELNVNALELDDSALYLCASSSVFDTEAFFGQGTRLTVV.

V usage is TRBV7-9 and J usage is TRBJ1-4; 9 nucleotides line up with TRBD1. With V trimmed by 7 bases and J by 5 bases, 17 bases remained unmatched. The CDR3 is made up of 18 amino acids. From germline, CDR1 is SEHNR and CDR2 FQNEAQ (reference sequence). The CDR3 bases are TGTGCCAGCACCTTCCCCGGGACAGGGATTGGAATGAATGAAAAACTGTTTTTT. Its protein is CASTFPGTGIGMNEKLFF.

V is TRBV5-5 and J is TRBJ2-3; the match to TRBD2 covers 10 bases. With 3 bases clipped from V and 4 bases from J, the junction kept 8 bases outside the gene matches. Germline loops: CDR1 SGHKS, CDR2 YYEKEE (reference sequence). CDR3 length: 16 residues. Written as DNA, the CDR3 is TGTGCCAGCAGCTGGTCTACTAGCGGGGTGGCAGATACGCAGTATTTT. Translation gives CASSWSTSGVADTQYF.

The gene calls are TRBV19 and TRBJ2-2, with 12 bases identical to TRBD2. The junction had 11 bases not matched to a gene; V was cut back by 5 bases and J by 4 bases. The CDR3 is 18 residues long. CDR1 and CDR2 from the germline V gene are LNHDA and SQIVND (reference sequence). The DNA for the CDR3 is TGTGCCAGTAGTCTCCCCGGACTAGCGGGGCCGAGCACCGGGGAGCTGTTTTTT. This sequence encodes CASSLPGLAGPSTGELFF.